Below are 30 T cell receptor beta chains sequenced from a single sample in a study of OX40 agonist ivuxolimab in advanced cancers. Measured with immunoSEQ multiplex PCR; TCRdb has only the in-frame clones, and not every one. Altogether tens of thousands of clones are present, roughly 80% being singletons, with the ten largest covering roughly 5.3%. The sample here was CD4+ or CD8+ T cells sorted from blood, taken in a trial of the OX40 agonist ivuxolimab. These receptors came from an adult with an advanced solid tumor such as melanoma, head and neck, liver or kidney cancer.

V usage is TRBV11-2 and J usage is TRBJ2-5, with D tentatively TRBD1 or TRBD2 (5 bases each). Germline values: CDR1 SGHAT, CDR2 FQNNGV. Trimming removed 4 bases at V and 2 bases at J, with 8 bases between. The CDR3 is 13 amino acids. The CDR3 nucleotides read TGTGCCAGCAGCTCGGGACCACAAGAGACCCAGTACTTC. Its translation: CASSSGPQETQYF.

This chain connects TRBV30 to TRBJ2-5; 7 bases line up with TRBD2. The CDR3 consists of 12 residues. Germline CDR1 and CDR2: GTSNPN and SVGIG (reference sequence). The V and J ends lost 7 bases and 5 bases, in that order; junction bases with no gene match: 7. The CDR3 DNA reads as TGTGCCTCTCAGCGGGATAGTGAGACCCAGTACTTC. Its translation is CASQRDSETQYF.

J is TRBJ1-5 and V is TRBV9; D unclear. With 5 bases removed from V and 1 base from J, the gap between germline ends came to 7 bases. This CDR3 is built from 13 residues. From germline, CDR1 is SGDLS and CDR2 YYNGEE. This CDR3 is CASSRESNQPQHF. In nucleotides, the CDR3 is TGTGCCAGCAGTAGGGAAAGCAATCAGCCCCAGCATTTT.

The rearrangement links TRBV5-1 to TRBJ2-1; the match to TRBD2 covers 9 bases. Germline-derived CDR1 and CDR2 are SGHRS and YFSETQ. CDR3 size: 15 residues. V shed 1 base and J 8 bases; nucleotides not matched to a gene: 7. The CDR3 nucleotides read TGCGCCAGCAGCTTGAGGGCGGCGGGAGGGCATGAGCAGTTCTTC. It encodes CASSLRAAGGHEQFF.

V is TRBV6-5 and J is TRBJ2-5; either TRBD1 or TRBD2 may supply D (7 bases each). CDR1 is MNHEY, CDR2 SVGAGI, per germline. The V and J ends lost 6 bases and 1 base respectively, with 15 bases between them. The CDR3 length is 15 residues. The CDR3 is CASSLREGAQETQYF. The CDR3 region has the DNA TGTGCCAGCAGCCTCAGGGAGGGGGCCCAAGAGACCCAGTACTTC.

CDR3 coding DNA: TGTGCCAGCAGTGATTCAGGGTCTAATTCACCCCTCCACTTT. The encoded protein is CASSDSGSNSPLHF. The chain is built from TRBV25-1 and TRBJ1-6, with D maybe TRBD1 (5 bases). CDR3 length: 14 residues. Germline CDR1 is MGHDK and CDR2 is SYGVNS. V was trimmed by 3 bases and J by 6 bases, leaving 9 bases between them.

This clone was seen a handful of times. The J gene is TRBJ1-5, the V gene TRBV18, with D possibly being TRBD1 (6 bases). There are 14 residues in the CDR3. V was trimmed by 5 bases and J by 3 bases, leaving 11 bases between them. Germline loops: CDR1 KGHSH, CDR2 LQKENI. The DNA of the CDR3 is TGTGCCAGCTCATCCGGACAGCCCAATCAGCCCCAGCATTTT. Amino acid sequence: CASSSGQPNQPQHF.

The genes are TRBV13 and TRBJ2-7, with 8 bases identical to TRBD2. The CDR3 sequence is 14 residues long. Germline CDR1 is PRHDT and CDR2 is FYEKMQ (reference sequence). The trim removed 3 bases at V and 0 bases at J, leaving 1 base unmatched. The CDR3 region is CASSFREGSYEQYF. The CDR3 nucleotides read TGTGCCAGCAGCTTTCGGGAGGGCTCCTACGAGCAGTACTTC.

In its sample, this clone was seen once. This sequence joins TRBV5-4 and TRBJ1-3; no firm D call. Trimming stripped 4 bases from V and 1 base from J, with 12 bases between. This CDR3 region has 15 residues. Looked up from germline, CDR1 is SGHNT and CDR2 is YYREEE (reference sequence). The DNA of the CDR3 is TGTGCCAGCAGCCAATCGGCGGGGTCTGGAAACACCATATATTTT. Translating gives CASSQSAGSGNTIYF.

This chain links TRBV7-8 with TRBJ1-2; D uncertain. Germline lookup yields CDR1 SGHVS and CDR2 FQNEAQ. Trimming stripped 4 bases from V and 2 bases from J, with 11 bases between. The CDR3 runs to 14 residues. DNA for the CDR3: TGTGCCAGCAGCTATGGCTCAGCAAACTATGGCTACACCTTC. Translation: CASSYGSANYGYTF.

The V call is TRBV7-2, the J call TRBJ2-6; D call uncertain. V lost 5 bases to trimming and J lost 0 bases, with 8 bases between them. In germline, CDR1 is SGHTA, CDR2 FQGNSA. This CDR3 is built from 15 residues. The CDR3 here is CASSQRSSGANVLTF. The CDR3 DNA reads as TGTGCCAGCAGCCAACGGAGCTCTGGGGCCAACGTCCTGACTTTC.

The rearrangement uses TRBV11-3 and TRBJ1-6, with 9 bases aligning to TRBD1. The germline V gene has CDR1 SGHNT and CDR2 YENEEA. CDR3 size: 17 residues. The V gene end was trimmed by 1 base and the J gene end by 9 bases; junction bases not matched to a gene: 10. The CDR3 loop reads CASSLARITGGTSPLHF. The CDR3 DNA is TGTGCCAGCAGCTTAGCCCGAATAACAGGGGGCACTTCACCCCTCCACTTT.

The genes are TRBV6-5 and TRBJ2-7; D remains ambiguous. This CDR3 has 16 amino acids. V shed 0 bases and J shed 0 bases, with 12 bases lying between them. Germline CDR1 MNHEY, CDR2 SVGAGI. CDR3 coding DNA: TGTGCCAGCAGTTACTCGATTAACACGAACTCCTACGAGCAGTACTTC. Residues: CASSYSINTNSYEQYF.

The chain has TRBV19 and TRBJ1-2; 7 positions match TRBD1. The CDR3 is made up of 14 amino acids. The junction had 8 bases not matched to a gene; V was cut back by 6 bases and J by 4 bases. The germline V gene has CDR1 LNHDA and CDR2 SQIVND (reference sequence). The CDR3 bases are TGTGCCAGTAGAAACAGGGGTGAAGGCTATGGCTACACCTTC. Its protein is CASRNRGEGYGYTF.

This clone was detected only once. The chain is built from TRBV5-1 and TRBJ2-3, with 12 bases that match TRBD2. The germline V gene has CDR1 SGHRS and CDR2 YFSETQ. J lost 3 bases, V lost 0 bases, and 2 bases had no gene match. The CDR3 extends over 16 amino acids. The CDR3 protein is CASSLGLAGETDTQYF. The DNA of the CDR3 is TGCGCCAGCAGCTTGGGACTAGCGGGAGAGACAGATACGCAGTATTTT. The entire variable domain, with the rest obtained from reference TRBV5-1 and TRBJ2-3, is as follows: KAGVTQTPRYLIKTRGQQVTLSCSPISGHRSVSWYQQTPGQGLQFLFEYFSETQRNKGNFPGRFSGRQFSNSRSEMNVSTLELGDSALYLCASSLGLAGETDTQYFGPGTRLTVL.

The chain joins TRBV9 to TRBJ2-1, with a weak D call TRBD1 (6 bases). The CDR3 is made up of 16 amino acids. V was trimmed by 2 bases and J by 0 bases, leaving 12 bases between them. The germline gives CDR1 SGDLS, CDR2 YYNGEE. The CDR3 region is CASSVSGAPSYNEQFF. CDR3 sequence (DNA): TGTGCCAGCAGCGTTTCAGGGGCCCCCTCCTACAATGAGCAGTTCTTC. The complete variable domain, with remaining parts taken from reference TRBV9 and TRBJ2-1, reads DSGVTQTPKHLITATGQRVTLRCSPRSGDLSVYWYQQSLDQGLQFLIQYYNGEERAKGNILERFSAQQFPDLHSELNLSSLELGDSALYFCASSVSGAPSYNEQFFGPGTRLTVL.

The chain is built from TRBV7-9 and TRBJ1-5; D is ambiguous. CDR3 length: 13 amino acids. The V end was cut by 3 bases, the J end by 7 bases, with 10 bases between. The V gene's germline CDR1 is SEHNR and CDR2 FQNEAQ (reference sequence). The DNA for the CDR3 is TGTGCCAGCAGCTTGCCAGGCGGCCAGCCCCAGCATTTT. It codes for CASSLPGGQPQHF.

This clone showed up just a few times. V gene TRBV7-6 combines with J gene TRBJ2-2; D gene unclear. In germline, CDR1 is SGHVS, CDR2 FNYEAQ. V was trimmed by 1 base and J by 3 bases, leaving 12 bases between them. This CDR3 spans 16 amino acids. The DNA of the CDR3 is TGTGCCAGCAGCTTAGTCCCTCCACCGGACACCGGGGAGCTGTTTTTT. Residues: CASSLVPPPDTGELFF.

The chain links TRBV30 to TRBJ2-3; perhaps TRBD1 as D (6 bases). V was cut by 0 bases and J by 13 bases, with 11 bases left in between. The CDR3 extends over 11 amino acids. The germline V gene encodes CDR1 GTSNPN and CDR2 SVGIG (reference sequence). This CDR3 reads CAWSVMGDKYF. The DNA of the CDR3 is TGTGCCTGGAGTGTGATGGGGGACAAGTATTTT.

This clone has only one observation. The V gene is TRBV5-6, the J gene TRBJ1-2; D may be TRBD1 (5 bases). V dropped 4 bases and J dropped 0 bases, with 19 bases sitting between them. Germline CDR1 and CDR2: SGHDT and YYEEEE. The CDR3 covers 17 residues. The CDR3 sequence: CASSPQPLGTTNYGYTF. CDR3 nucleotides: TGTGCCAGCAGCCCACAACCACTGGGGACTACTAACTATGGCTACACCTTC.

The rearrangement uses TRBV18 and TRBJ2-5; TRBD2 is a possible D gene (6 bases). Trimming took off 5 bases at V and 3 bases at J, with 13 bases between the two ends. CDR1 KGHSH and CDR2 LQKENI come from the germline V gene. CDR3 length equals 14 residues. The CDR3 sequence is CASSGDWGKETQYF. The CDR3 DNA follows: TGTGCCAGCTCAGGGGACTGGGGGAAAGAGACCCAGTACTTC.

The CDR3 here is CASSQNQGLWEAFF. The CDR3 DNA follows: TGCGCCAGCAGCCAAAATCAGGGGCTGTGGGAAGCTTTCTTT. The chain recombines TRBV4-1 with TRBJ1-1; D might be TRBD1 (6 bases). V lost 2 bases and J 8 bases, leaving 15 bases between the germline ends. The length of the CDR3 is 14 residues. Germline-derived CDR1 and CDR2 are MGHRA and YSYEKL.

The J gene is TRBJ1-1, the V gene TRBV7-9; the D is unclear. Trimming pared 7 bases from V and 0 bases from J, leaving 9 bases between. The length of the CDR3 is 13 residues. The germline CDR1 and CDR2 sequences are SEHNR and FQNEAQ (reference sequence). The CDR3 protein is CASMERVNTEAFF. The CDR3 DNA reads TGTGCCAGCATGGAAAGGGTGAACACTGAAGCTTTCTTT.

CDR3 in DNA: TGTGCCAGCAGCTTAGCGGGACTAGCGGGAGTGCAGTTCTTC. This gives the protein CASSLAGLAGVQFF. The chain recombines TRBV7-8 with TRBJ2-1; 14 bases are shared with TRBD2. CDR3 length: 14 residues. CDR1 SGHVS and CDR2 FQNEAQ come from the germline V gene. Losses at the gene ends were 0 bases for V and 12 bases for J; bases not matched to a gene: 1.

The chain uses TRBV9 and TRBJ2-6; D gene uncertain. The V gene's germline CDR1 is SGDLS and CDR2 YYNGEE. Trimming removed 4 bases from V and 0 bases from J, with 8 bases in between. This CDR3 spans 15 amino acids. The CDR3 nucleotides read TGTGCCAGCAGCACCCAGAGCTCTGGGGCCAACGTCCTGACTTTC. Encoded protein: CASSTQSSGANVLTF.

The chain joins TRBV19 to TRBJ2-3, with unresolved D. Trimming removed 10 bases at V and 2 bases at J, with 13 bases between. The CDR3 consists of 13 residues. Germline CDR1 LNHDA, CDR2 SQIVND (reference sequence). CDR3 residues: CATADRATDTQYF. In DNA, the CDR3 is TGTGCCACCGCGGACCGGGCCACAGATACGCAGTATTTT.

This clone has at least ten counts. This chain joins TRBV4-1 and TRBJ1-2; D is unclear. Germline V gene lookup returns CDR1 MGHRA and CDR2 YSYEKL. This CDR3 spans 14 amino acids. Trimming cost V 0 bases and J 12 bases, with 17 bases left between them. CDR3 nucleotide sequence: TGCGCCAGCAGCCAAGATCTTGGCGCGCCCCATGACACCTTC. Amino acid sequence: CASSQDLGAPHDTF.

The V and J genes are TRBV18 and TRBJ1-2; 7 nucleotides agree with TRBD1. This CDR3 spans 14 amino acids. Trimming removed 8 bases from V and 4 bases from J; junction bases left unmatched: 10. Germline V gives CDR1 KGHSH, CDR2 LQKENI. In DNA, the CDR3 is TGTGCCAGCACTCTTGACAGGGAAGCCTATGGCTACACCTTC. This codes for CASTLDREAYGYTF.

The chain links TRBV6-5 to TRBJ1-5; 8 bases are shared with TRBD1. Germline V gives CDR1 MNHEY, CDR2 SVGAGI. The J segment lost 4 bases and the V segment lost 0 bases, leaving 2 bases of the junction unmatched. The length of the CDR3 is 15 residues. CDR3 coding DNA: TGTGCCAGCAGTTACTCTTGGACAGGGAATCAGCCCCAGCATTTT. It codes for CASSYSWTGNQPQHF.

This clone was recorded many times. The CDR3 sequence is CASSQMGQGDEKLFF. Written as DNA, the CDR3 is TGCGCCAGCAGCCAAATGGGACAGGGGGATGAAAAACTGTTTTTT. V and J are TRBV4-1 and TRBJ1-4, with 11 bases aligning to TRBD1. The CDR3 has 15 amino acids. The germline gives CDR1 MGHRA, CDR2 YSYEKL. V trimming: 2 bases; J trimming: 6 bases; junction bases outside the gene matches: 2.